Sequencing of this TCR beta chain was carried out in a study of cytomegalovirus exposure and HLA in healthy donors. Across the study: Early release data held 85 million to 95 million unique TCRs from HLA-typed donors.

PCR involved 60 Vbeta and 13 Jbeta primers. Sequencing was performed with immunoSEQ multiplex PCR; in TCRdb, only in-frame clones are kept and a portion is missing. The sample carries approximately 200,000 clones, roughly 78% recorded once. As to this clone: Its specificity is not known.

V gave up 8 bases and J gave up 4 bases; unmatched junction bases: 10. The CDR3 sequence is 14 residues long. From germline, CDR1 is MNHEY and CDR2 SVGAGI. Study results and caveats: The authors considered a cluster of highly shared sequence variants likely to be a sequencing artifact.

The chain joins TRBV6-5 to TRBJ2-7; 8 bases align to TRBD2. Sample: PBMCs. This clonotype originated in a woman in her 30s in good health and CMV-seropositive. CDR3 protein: CASAAGLAGYEQYF. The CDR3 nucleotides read TGTGCCAGCGCGGCTGGGCTAGCGGGTTACGAGCAGTACTTC.